Listed here are 14 T cell receptor beta chains from one sample, sequenced in a study of Ad26.COV2.S vaccination and SARS-CoV-2 variants. This sample's treatment: over 15 received Ad26.COV2.S at low or high dose, single or two shots; about 5 received placebo; per-sample allocation not given. Collection of samples fell on day 63 after the first vaccine or placebo injection. Sequenced by immunoSEQ multiplex PCR; TCRdb stores in-frame clones only, minus some. The sample lists approximately 280,000 clones; about 89% were seen once. The starting material was peripheral blood, obtained in a trial of Ad26.COV2.S vaccine versus placebo. Every receptor here comes from a person between 18 and 59 years old who received the Ad26.COV2.S COVID-19 vaccine or a placebo.

This chain links TRBV5-5 with TRBJ2-7; D unresolved. The length of the CDR3 is 13 residues. V lost 5 bases to trimming and J lost 0 bases, with 9 bases between them. Germline assignment: CDR1 SGHKS and CDR2 YYEKEE (reference sequence). CDR3 sequence (DNA): TGTGCCAGCAGTGGGCCTACCTCCTACGAGCAGTACTTC. Amino acids: CASSGPTSYEQYF.

The chain combines TRBV12-3 or TRBV12-4 with TRBJ2-7, with a possible D match to TRBD1 (5 bases). This CDR3 comprises 13 residues. Trimming took 4 bases from V and 2 from J, leaving 9 bases between them. CDR3 coding DNA: TGTGCCAGCAGTTACAGGAGCGCCTACGAGCAGTACTTC. Its protein product is CASSYRSAYEQYF.

The CDR3 coding sequence is TGTGCCAGCGAGATTCAGGGTCGGCAGCCCCAGCATTTT. Residues: CASEIQGRQPQHF. The chain has TRBV2 and TRBJ1-5; perhaps TRBD1 as D (5 bases). The V end was cut by 8 bases, the J end by 7 bases, with 15 bases between. The length of the CDR3 is 13 residues. Germline CDR1 SNHLY, CDR2 FYNNEI. Drawing the rest from reference TRBV2 and TRBJ1-5, the complete variable domain is EPEVTQTPSHQVTQMGQEVILRCVPISNHLYFYWYRQILGQKVEFLVSFYNNEISEKSEIFDDQFSVERPDGSNFTLKIRSTKLEDSAMYFCASEIQGRQPQHFGDGTRLSIL.

The chain employs TRBV18 and TRBJ1-1; 9 bases are a match to TRBD1. J gave up 4 bases and V 6 bases, and 3 bases lay outside the gene matches. The CDR3 consists of 13 residues. Germline V lookup: CDR1 KGHSH, CDR2 LQKENI. The CDR3 is CASSSDRGTEAFF. CDR3 bases: TGTGCCAGCTCCTCGGACAGGGGCACTGAAGCTTTCTTT.

The chain uses TRBV18 and TRBJ2-2; TRBD1 matches 7 bases. The germline V gene has CDR1 KGHSH and CDR2 LQKENI. CDR3 length: 16 amino acids. The V and J ends lost 4 bases and 4 bases, in that order; junction bases with no gene match: 9. The CDR3 bases are TGTGCCAGCTCACAATACGGGACAGCTGTCACCGGGGAGCTGTTTTTT. This sequence encodes CASSQYGTAVTGELFF.

The chain recombines TRBV7-6 with TRBJ2-1, with 12 bases identical to TRBD2. CDR1 SGHVS and CDR2 FNYEAQ come from the germline V gene. The CDR3 consists of 16 residues. The junction had 7 bases not matched to a gene; V was cut back by 6 bases and J by 4 bases. The CDR3 loop reads CASSFMTSGSYNEQFF. In DNA form, the CDR3 reads TGTGCCAGCAGTTTCATGACTAGCGGGAGTTACAATGAGCAGTTCTTC. Filled out from reference TRBV7-6 and TRBJ2-1, the complete variable domain reads GAGVSQSPRYKVTKRGQDVALRCDPISGHVSLYWYRQALGQGPEFLTYFNYEAQQDKSGLPNDRFSAERPEGSISTLTIQRTEQRDSAMYRCASSFMTSGSYNEQFFGPGTRLTVL.

The chain has TRBV7-9 and TRBJ1-2; D is undetermined. The CDR3 is 13 residues long. Germline-derived CDR1 and CDR2 are SEHNR and FQNEAQ (reference sequence). Trimming removed 2 bases from V and 6 bases from J, with 10 bases in between. The CDR3 region has the DNA TGTGCCAGCAGCTTACAGGACCCTGATGGCTACACCTTC. Encoded protein: CASSLQDPDGYTF.

This clone was picked up many times. V is TRBV2 and J is TRBJ1-1; D perhaps matches TRBD1 (5 bases). This CDR3 has 15 residues. Per the germline V gene, CDR1 is SNHLY and CDR2 is FYNNEI. The V gene lost 6 bases and the J gene lost 0 bases, with 14 bases spanning the gap. Here the CDR3 DNA reads TGTGCCAGCAGAGGGGACCGGACTATGAACACTGAAGCTTTCTTT. Translating gives CASRGDRTMNTEAFF.

The CDR3 is CASQFTSVSTDTQYF. DNA of the CDR3: TGTGCCAGCCAATTCACTAGCGTCAGCACAGATACGCAGTATTTT. The chain combines TRBV6-5 with TRBJ2-3; TRBD2 matches 7 bases. Trimming cost V 8 bases and J 0 bases; bases outside gene matches: 8. Per the germline V gene, CDR1 is MNHEY and CDR2 is SVGAGI. The CDR3 covers 15 residues.

This chain connects TRBV5-1 to TRBJ2-7, with 7 bases matching TRBD1. This CDR3 is built from 13 residues. After removal of 2 bases from V and 6 bases from J, the junction contained 5 bases not matched to a gene. Germline CDR1 reads SGHRS; CDR2 reads YFSETQ. DNA for the CDR3: TGCGCCAGCAGCTTTACGACAGGGTTCGAGCAGTACTTC. Residues: CASSFTTGFEQYF.

This chain connects TRBV6-6 to TRBJ2-7; no clear D gene. Germline CDR1 reads MNHNY; CDR2 reads SVGAGI (reference sequence). Deletions cut 0 bases from V and 2 bases from J, with 11 bases between. The CDR3 runs 15 residues. The CDR3 bases are TGTGCCAGCAGTTACTCGTGGCAGCCGACCTACGAGCAGTACTTC. This translates into CASSYSWQPTYEQYF.

The chain links TRBV7-2 to TRBJ2-7; D uncertain. There are 13 residues in the CDR3. Trimming shortened V by 6 bases and J by 0 bases, and 9 bases separated the two germline ends. Germline V CDR1 and CDR2: SGHTA, FQGNSA. This CDR3 reads CASRSDGSYEQYF. DNA of the CDR3: TGTGCCAGCAGATCTGACGGCTCCTACGAGCAGTACTTC.

The rearrangement links TRBV12-3 or TRBV12-4 to TRBJ1-2; D is uncertain. The CDR3 covers 12 residues. V was shortened by 6 bases and J by 5 bases, with 10 bases between the two germline ends. CDR3 DNA sequence: TGTGCCAGCAGCCCCAGACTATATGGCTACACCTTC. This gives the protein CASSPRLYGYTF.

The chain uses TRBV2 and TRBJ2-1; no clear D. The V end lost 3 bases, the J end lost 8 bases, and 5 bases lay between the germline ends. The germline gives CDR1 SNHLY, CDR2 FYNNEI. The CDR3 is 11 amino acids. The CDR3 sequence: CASSEGHEQFF. CDR3 bases: TGTGCCAGCAGTGAGGGTCATGAGCAGTTCTTC.